This TCR beta chain is from a study of Graves' ophthalmopathy and Graves' hyperthyroidism. RNA served as the template for amplifying TCR beta CDR3 regions. In the first round, RT-PCR was carried out with HTBI primers, and a multiplex PCR formed the second round. A single record per CDR3 protein comes from TCRdb applying MiXCR to the multiplex PCR reads. Among around 1,200,000 distinct CDR3 sequences, about two fifths were seen once, and the ten largest hold around 10%. The source material was peripheral blood or thyroid tissue (not recorded which). This receptor was identified in an adult man with Graves' hyperthyroidism.

The chain's CDR3 is CASSRLDRVGSPLHF. For the CDR3, the DNA is TGTGCCAGCAGCCGGCTGGACAGGGTCGGGTCACCCCTCCACTTT. The V gene is TRBV11-2, the J gene TRBJ1-6; 8 nucleotides agree with TRBD1. V lost 5 bases and J lost 10; bases outside the gene matches: 10. Germline V gives CDR1 SGHAT, CDR2 FQNNGV. CDR3 length: 15 amino acids.